Listed here are 4 T cell receptor beta chains from one sample, sequenced in a study of blood T cell repertoires in COVID-19. Assay used: immunoSEQ multiplex PCR; TCRdb lists only in-frame clones, some missing. The sample holds roughly 160,000 clones, 65% to 85% seen once. Sequencing was done on a sample of PBMCs or T cells enriched from blood (not recorded which). The receptors shown here come from a woman aged 60-75 years who had recovered from COVID-19.

This chain connects TRBV19 to TRBJ1-6; D may be TRBD1 (5 bases). This CDR3 is 14 amino acids long. The germline gives CDR1 LNHDA, CDR2 SQIVND (reference sequence). The V and J ends lost 9 bases and 8 bases respectively, with 17 bases between them. The CDR3 DNA reads as TGTGCCAGGGGCGGGCCCGGGGGAGATTCACCCCTCCACTTT. Translated: CARGGPGGDSPLHF.

V is TRBV10-2 and J is TRBJ1-2, with 11 bases fitting TRBD1. With 8 bases clipped from V and 7 bases from J, the junction kept 9 bases outside the gene matches. This CDR3 comprises 14 residues. The V gene's germline CDR1 is WSHSY and CDR2 SAAADI. CDR3 bases: TGCGCCAGCGCCTGGGACAGGGGGTCGGCTGGCTACACCTTC. The encoded protein is CASAWDRGSAGYTF.

This chain joins TRBV10-2 and TRBJ1-5; 7 nucleotides agree with TRBD1. The CDR3 covers 16 residues. The J segment lost 6 bases and the V segment lost 0 bases, leaving 8 bases of the junction unmatched. Germline V gene sequence: CDR1 WSHSY, CDR2 SAAADI. Here the CDR3 DNA reads TGCGCCAGCAGTGAGTCTGACAGGGATCTTATTCAGCCCCAGCATTTT. Protein sequence: CASSESDRDLIQPQHF.

The CDR3 spells CAYRQGGQPQHF. CDR3 in DNA: TGTGCCTACAGACAGGGAGGTCAGCCCCAGCATTTT. This chain joins TRBV30 and TRBJ1-5; 7 nucleotides line up with TRBD1. Trimming removed 7 bases from V and 6 bases from J; junction bases left unmatched: 6. CDR1 and CDR2 from the germline V gene are GTSNPN and SVGIG (reference sequence). CDR3 length: 12 residues.